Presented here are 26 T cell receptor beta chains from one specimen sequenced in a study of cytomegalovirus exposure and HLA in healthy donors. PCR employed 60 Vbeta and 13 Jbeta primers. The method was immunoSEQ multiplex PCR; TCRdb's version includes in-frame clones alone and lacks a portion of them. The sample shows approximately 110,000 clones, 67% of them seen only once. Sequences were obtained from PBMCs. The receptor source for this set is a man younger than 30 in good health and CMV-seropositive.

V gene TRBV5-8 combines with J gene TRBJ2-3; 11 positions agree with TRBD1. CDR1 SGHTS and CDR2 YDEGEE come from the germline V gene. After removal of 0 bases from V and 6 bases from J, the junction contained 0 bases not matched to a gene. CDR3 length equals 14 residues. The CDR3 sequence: CASSLGTGGDTQYF. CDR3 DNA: TGTGCCAGCAGCTTGGGGACAGGGGGCGATACGCAGTATTTT. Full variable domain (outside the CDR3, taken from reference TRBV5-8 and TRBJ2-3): EAGVTQSPTHLIKTRGQQATLRCSPISGHTSVYWYQQALGLGLQFLLWYDEGEERNRGNFPPRFSGRQFPNYSSELNVNALELEDSALYLCASSLGTGGDTQYFGPGTRLTVL.

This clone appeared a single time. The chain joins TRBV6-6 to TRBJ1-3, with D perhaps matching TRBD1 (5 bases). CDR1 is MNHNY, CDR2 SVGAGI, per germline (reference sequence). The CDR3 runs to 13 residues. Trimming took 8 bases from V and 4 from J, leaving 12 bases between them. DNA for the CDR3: TGTGCCAGCGTTGGAGGGGCGGGAAACACCATATATTTT. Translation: CASVGGAGNTIYF.

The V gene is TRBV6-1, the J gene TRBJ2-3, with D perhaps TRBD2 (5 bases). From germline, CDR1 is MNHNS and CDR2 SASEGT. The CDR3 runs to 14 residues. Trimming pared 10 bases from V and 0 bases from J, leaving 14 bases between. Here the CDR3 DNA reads TGTGCCACCAAGAGGACTGAAAGCACAGATACGCAGTATTTT. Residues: CATKRTESTDTQYF.

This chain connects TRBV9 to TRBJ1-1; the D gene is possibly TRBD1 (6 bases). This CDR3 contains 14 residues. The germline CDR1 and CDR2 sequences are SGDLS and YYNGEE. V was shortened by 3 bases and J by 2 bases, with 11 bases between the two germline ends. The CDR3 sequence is CASSGGQINTEAFF. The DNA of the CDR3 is TGTGCCAGCAGCGGCGGACAGATTAACACTGAAGCTTTCTTT. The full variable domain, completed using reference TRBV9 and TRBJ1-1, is DSGVTQTPKHLITATGQRVTLRCSPRSGDLSVYWYQQSLDQGLQFLIQYYNGEERAKGNILERFSAQQFPDLHSELNLSSLELGDSALYFCASSGGQINTEAFFGQGTRLTVV.

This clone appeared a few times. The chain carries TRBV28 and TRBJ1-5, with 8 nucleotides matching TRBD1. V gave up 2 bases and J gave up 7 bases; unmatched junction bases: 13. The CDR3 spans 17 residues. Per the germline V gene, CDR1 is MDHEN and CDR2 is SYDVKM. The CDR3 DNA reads TGTGCCAGCAGTTTACCCCGTCTGGACAGGGCCCTACAGCCCCAGCATTTT. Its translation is CASSLPRLDRALQPQHF.

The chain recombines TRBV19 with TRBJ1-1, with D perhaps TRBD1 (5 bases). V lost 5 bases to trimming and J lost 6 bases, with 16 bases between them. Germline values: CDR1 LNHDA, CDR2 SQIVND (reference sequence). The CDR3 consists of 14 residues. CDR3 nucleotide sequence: TGTGCCAGTAGTCCCAGGGCCGCGGTTCCTGAAGCTTTCTTT. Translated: CASSPRAAVPEAFF. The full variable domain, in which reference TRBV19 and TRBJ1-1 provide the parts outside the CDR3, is DGGITQSPKYLFRKEGQNVTLSCEQNLNHDAMYWYRQDPGQGLRLIYYSQIVNDFQKGDIAEGYSVSREKKESFPLTVTSAQKNPTAFYLCASSPRAAVPEAFFGQGTRLTVV.

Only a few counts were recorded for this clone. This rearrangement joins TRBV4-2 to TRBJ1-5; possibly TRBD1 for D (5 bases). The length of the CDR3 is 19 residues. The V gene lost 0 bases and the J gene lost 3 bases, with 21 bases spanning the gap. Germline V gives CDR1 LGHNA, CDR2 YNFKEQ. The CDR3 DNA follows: TGTGCCAGCAGCCAAGATACGGTACCGGGGGGGGTTCTCAATCAGCCCCAGCATTTT. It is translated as CASSQDTVPGGVLNQPQHF.

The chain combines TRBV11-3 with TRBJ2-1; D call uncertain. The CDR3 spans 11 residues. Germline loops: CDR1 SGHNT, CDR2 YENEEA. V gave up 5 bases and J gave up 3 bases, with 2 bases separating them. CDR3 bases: TGTGCCAGCAGCCACTACAATGAGCAGTTCTTC. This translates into CASSHYNEQFF.

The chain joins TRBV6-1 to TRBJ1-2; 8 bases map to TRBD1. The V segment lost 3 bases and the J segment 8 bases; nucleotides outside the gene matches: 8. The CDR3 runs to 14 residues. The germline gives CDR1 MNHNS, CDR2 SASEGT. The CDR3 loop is CASSDAGTGLGYTF. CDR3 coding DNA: TGTGCCAGCAGTGATGCCGGGACAGGTTTAGGCTACACCTTC.

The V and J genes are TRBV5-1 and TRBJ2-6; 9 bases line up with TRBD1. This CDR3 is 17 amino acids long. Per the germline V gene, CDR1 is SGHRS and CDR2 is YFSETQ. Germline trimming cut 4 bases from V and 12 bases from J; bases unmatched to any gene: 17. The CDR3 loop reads CASSPEYSRTGVLVLTF. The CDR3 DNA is TGCGCCAGCAGCCCTGAATATAGTAGGACAGGGGTTCTCGTCCTGACTTTC.

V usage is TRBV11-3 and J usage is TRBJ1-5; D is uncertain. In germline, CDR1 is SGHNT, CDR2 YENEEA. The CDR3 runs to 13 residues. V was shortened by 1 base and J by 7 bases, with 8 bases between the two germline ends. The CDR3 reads CASSLGESQPQHF. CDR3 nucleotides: TGTGCCAGCAGCTTAGGGGAGAGCCAGCCCCAGCATTTT.

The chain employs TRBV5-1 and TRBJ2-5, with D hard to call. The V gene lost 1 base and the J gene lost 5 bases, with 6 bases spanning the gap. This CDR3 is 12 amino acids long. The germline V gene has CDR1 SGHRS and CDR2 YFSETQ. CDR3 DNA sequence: TGCGCCAGCAGCTTGTTTGAGGAGACCCAGTACTTC. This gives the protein CASSLFEETQYF. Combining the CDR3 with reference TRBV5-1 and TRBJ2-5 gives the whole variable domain KAGVTQTPRYLIKTRGQQVTLSCSPISGHRSVSWYQQTPGQGLQFLFEYFSETQRNKGNFPGRFSGRQFSNSRSEMNVSTLELGDSALYLCASSLFEETQYFGPGTRLLVL.

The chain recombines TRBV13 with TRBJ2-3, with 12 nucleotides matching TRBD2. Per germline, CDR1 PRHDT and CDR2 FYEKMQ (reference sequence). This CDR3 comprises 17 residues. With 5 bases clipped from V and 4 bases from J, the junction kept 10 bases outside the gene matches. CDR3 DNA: TGTGCCAGCAGCCCTAGGACTAGCGGGGAAAGAGCAGATACGCAGTATTTT. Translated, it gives CASSPRTSGERADTQYF.

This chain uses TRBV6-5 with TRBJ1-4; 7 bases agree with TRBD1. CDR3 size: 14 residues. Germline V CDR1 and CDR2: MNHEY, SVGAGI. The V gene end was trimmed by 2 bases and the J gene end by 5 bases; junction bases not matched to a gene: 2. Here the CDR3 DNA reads TGTGCCAGCAGTTACGGCAGGGGGAATGAAAAACTGTTTTTT. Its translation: CASSYGRGNEKLFF.

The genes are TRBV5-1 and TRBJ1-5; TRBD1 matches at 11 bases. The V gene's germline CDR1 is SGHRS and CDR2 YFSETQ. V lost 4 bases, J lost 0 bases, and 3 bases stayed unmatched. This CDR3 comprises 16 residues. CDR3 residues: CASSPGTGGSNQPQHF. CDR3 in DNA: TGCGCCAGCAGCCCAGGGACAGGGGGTAGCAATCAGCCCCAGCATTTT.

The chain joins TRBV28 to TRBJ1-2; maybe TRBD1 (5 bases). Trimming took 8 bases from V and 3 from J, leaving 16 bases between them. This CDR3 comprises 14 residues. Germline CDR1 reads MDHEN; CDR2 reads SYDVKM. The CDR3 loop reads CASAPAGGDYGYTF. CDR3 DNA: TGTGCCAGCGCCCCCGCCGGGGGAGACTATGGCTACACCTTC.

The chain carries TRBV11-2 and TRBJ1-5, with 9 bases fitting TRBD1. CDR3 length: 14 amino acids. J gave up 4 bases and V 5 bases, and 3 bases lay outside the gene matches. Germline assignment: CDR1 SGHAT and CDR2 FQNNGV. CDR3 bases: TGTGCCAGCAGCCAGGGACAGGGAAATCAGCCCCAGCATTTT. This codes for CASSQGQGNQPQHF.

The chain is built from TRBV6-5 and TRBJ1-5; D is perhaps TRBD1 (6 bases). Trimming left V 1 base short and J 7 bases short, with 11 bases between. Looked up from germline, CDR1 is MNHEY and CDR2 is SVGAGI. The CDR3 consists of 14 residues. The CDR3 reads CASSYLGAGQPQHF. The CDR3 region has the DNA TGTGCCAGCAGTTACTTGGGGGCTGGACAGCCCCAGCATTTT.

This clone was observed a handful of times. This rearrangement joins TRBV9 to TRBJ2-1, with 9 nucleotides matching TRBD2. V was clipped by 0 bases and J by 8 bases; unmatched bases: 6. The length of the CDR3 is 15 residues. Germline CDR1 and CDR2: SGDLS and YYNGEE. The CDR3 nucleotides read TGTGCCAGCAGCGTAGTAGCGGGGGCTGGGGATGAGCAGTTCTTC. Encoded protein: CASSVVAGAGDEQFF.

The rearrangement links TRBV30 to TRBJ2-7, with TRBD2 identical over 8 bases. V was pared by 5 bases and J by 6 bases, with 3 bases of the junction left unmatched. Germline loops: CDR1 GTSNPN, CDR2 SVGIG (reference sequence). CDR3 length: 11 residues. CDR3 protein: CAWAGGGEQYF. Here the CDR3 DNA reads TGTGCCTGGGCGGGAGGCGGCGAGCAGTACTTC. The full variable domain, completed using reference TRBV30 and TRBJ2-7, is SQTIHQWPATLVQPVGSPLSLECTVEGTSNPNLYWYRQAAGRGLQLLFYSVGIGQISSEVPQNLSASRPQDRQFILSSKKLLLSDSGFYLCAWAGGGEQYFGPGTRLTVT.

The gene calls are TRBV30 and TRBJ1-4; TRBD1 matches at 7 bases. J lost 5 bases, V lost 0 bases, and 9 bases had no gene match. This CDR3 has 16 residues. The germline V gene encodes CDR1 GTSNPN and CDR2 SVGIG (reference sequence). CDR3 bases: TGTGCCTGGAGTGTACATCGGGACAGAGTCAATGAAAAACTGTTTTTT. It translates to CAWSVHRDRVNEKLFF.

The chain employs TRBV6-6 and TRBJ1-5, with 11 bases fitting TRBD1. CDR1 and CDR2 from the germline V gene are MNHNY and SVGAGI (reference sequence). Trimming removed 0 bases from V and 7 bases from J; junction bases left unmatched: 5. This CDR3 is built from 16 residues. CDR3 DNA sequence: TGTGCCAGCAGTTACTCGGGGACAGGGGGAAACCAGCCCCAGCATTTT. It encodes CASSYSGTGGNQPQHF.

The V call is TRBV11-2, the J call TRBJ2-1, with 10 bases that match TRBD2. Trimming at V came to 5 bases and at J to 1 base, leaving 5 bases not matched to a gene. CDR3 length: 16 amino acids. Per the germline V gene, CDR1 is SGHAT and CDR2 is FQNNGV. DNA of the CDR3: TGTGCCAGCAGCCCGAAGACTAGCGGGTCCTACAATGAGCAGTTCTTC. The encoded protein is CASSPKTSGSYNEQFF.

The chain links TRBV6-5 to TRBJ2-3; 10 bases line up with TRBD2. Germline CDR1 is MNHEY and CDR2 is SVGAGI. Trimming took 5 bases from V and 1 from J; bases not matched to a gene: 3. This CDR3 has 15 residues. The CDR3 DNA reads TGTGCCAGCAGTGGGACTAGCGCGGGCACAGATACGCAGTATTTT. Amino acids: CASSGTSAGTDTQYF.

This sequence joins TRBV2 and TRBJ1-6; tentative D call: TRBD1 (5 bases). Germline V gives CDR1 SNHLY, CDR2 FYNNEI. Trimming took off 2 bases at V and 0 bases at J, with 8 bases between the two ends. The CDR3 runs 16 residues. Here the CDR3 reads CASSELRVSYNSPLHF. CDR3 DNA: TGTGCCAGCAGTGAACTCAGGGTCTCCTATAATTCACCCCTCCACTTT.

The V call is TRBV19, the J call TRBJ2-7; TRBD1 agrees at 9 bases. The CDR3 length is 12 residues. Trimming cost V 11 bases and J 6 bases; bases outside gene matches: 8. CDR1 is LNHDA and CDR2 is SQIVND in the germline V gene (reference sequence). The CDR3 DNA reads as TGTGCCGCCCGGGACAGGGCTTGCGAGCAGTACGTC. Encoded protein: CAARDRACEQYV.